Described below is a single T cell receptor beta chain sequence and its context. Its antigen target is currently unknown. It has no much larger one-base neighbor in the sample; base qualities were not kept. At the junction V is shortened by 6 bases and J by 1 base; bases outside the gene matches: 8. The CDR3 has 15 amino acids, counting the end cysteine and phenylalanine. The CDR3 DNA has 45 bases and is translated from base 1. The germline V gene supplies CDR1 MNHNS and CDR2 SASEGT. The method was the immunoSEQ multiplex PCR assay. The multiplex PCR relied on a mix of 60 forward primers for TCR Vbeta segments and 13 reverse primers for TCR Jbeta segments. A multiplex PCR assay on genomic DNA amplified the CDR3 region of rearranged TCR beta genes. The amplified TCR beta libraries were sequenced on the Illumina HiSeq System as 87-base-pair reads. The original pipeline was this. A later analysis tallied tens of millions of unique TCR beta chains across the 666 repertoires, and approximately 9.9 million of those chains were shared by two or more donors. Raw reads were error-corrected and collapsed into unique sequences by a nearest-neighbor algorithm in which closely related sequences were merged to remove PCR and sequencing errors. Alignment of CDR3 sequences to IMGT reference sequences was used to assign V, D and J gene segments. For a sequence to be retained, at least a six-nucleotide match to both a V gene segment and a J gene segment was required. A rearrangement counted as productive if the CDR3 had no stop codons and remained in frame with V and J, and every other rearrangement counted as non-productive. CDR3 was defined by IMGT convention, running from the second conserved V-encoded cysteine to the conserved J-encoded phenylalanine. The earlier analysis of about 530 of the donors excluded any sequence lacking an unambiguous match to a single V gene segment. In an earlier analysis of roughly 600 of the donors, a V segment was called functional when productive rearrangements were above 56.7%, and segregating when the standard deviation between donors exceeded 5%. To diagnose cytomegalovirus status from the catalog of TCR beta chain sequences, a statistical classification framework was built. V and J gene assignment, in a later analysis, came from comparing TCR nucleotide sequences with IMGT/GENE-DB human TR gene sequences. In a later analysis, CDR3 sequences and most-parsimonious VDJ recombination scenarios were assigned using the TCRdist pipeline. In a later analysis, every TCR beta chain was defined by the combination of its CDR3 amino acid sequence and its V-gene family, and reads without a unique V-gene family were dropped. A later analysis removed roughly 590 highly shared, low-generation-probability nucleotide sequences to deal with suspected cross-contamination and a sequencing artifact. A later analysis calculated a clonal expansion index for each public chain from normalized within-repertoire ranks of inferred template counts. Generation probabilities in a later analysis came from a VDJ recombination model fitted to out-of-frame rearrangements, and those results were checked against IGoR. In a later analysis, hypergeometric tests were used to score TCR-TCR, TCR-HLA and TCR-CMV co-occurrence, with a repertoire-size bias correction applied to TCR pairs. In a later analysis, false discovery rates were estimated by permuting HLA or CMV assignments 20 times. In a later analysis, co-occurring TCRs were grouped using DBSCAN, with TCRdist sequence similarity added in when clustering inside HLA-allele-positive subsets. Repertoires with fewer than 30,000 or more than 120,000 public chains, plus five repertoires with anomalous nucleotide sharing, were excluded from co-occurrence clustering. TCRdb obtained this table from immuneACCESS and retained in-frame rearrangements with V and J assigned. These tables miss some clones; where compared with another copy, unresolved V genes account for less than half of the shortfall, and the remainder is unexplained. Clonal size and the V and J genes are those of that table, whereas D and trimming came from the DNA. This sample lists roughly 140,000 clones; 73% were detected once. Approximately 15% of the sample lies in the top ten.

This sample stems from a study of cytomegalovirus exposure and HLA in healthy donors (dated 2017 in TCRdb). Describing the broader study: In an earlier analysis of 587 of the donors, approximately 260 Gb of sequence data and 100 million or so unique TCR beta sequences from about 179 million T cells were reported. Four to six DR-DQ haplotypes were handled as single units for association and clustering, since linkage in the cohort was strong. To decide whether each TCR beta V gene segment behaved as functional or pseudogenic, an earlier analysis of approximately 620 of the donors relied on high-throughput TCR beta sequencing. Both class I and class II loci were covered by HLA typing, at four-digit resolution. A later analysis re-analyzed previously published TCR beta repertoires from about 730 donors and added high-resolution HLA genotyping to study TCR occurrence patterns. A later genetic analysis took genome-wide SNP genotypes for about 65% of the 666 donors and used that subset as a discovery cohort. Along with the approximately 620-subject first cohort, a separate validation cohort of more than 90 different subjects was used. All discovery cohort repertoires had been generated on a single sequencing platform. Among the approximately 400 genotyped donors, 75% to 90% belonged to the genetic ancestry cluster associated with self-reported Caucasian donors. The later analysis used no new phenotypic data to find candidate immune exposures, relying instead on TCR beta sequences and their occurrence across donors. The study profiled the T cell repertoires of under 700 subjects by immunosequencing and related them to cytomegalovirus serostatus. Donor age, sex, ethnicity and CMV serostatus were compiled together with the repertoire data. High-throughput TCR immunosequencing, statistical association of individual TCRs with disease status, and machine learning were combined to predict cytomegalovirus infection status. The study aimed to test whether signatures of past pathogen exposure could be identified by cataloging public T cell receptors. The number of donors typed differed by locus, with roughly 629-640 for A, B, C, DRB1 and DQB1, around 560 for DQA1, approximately 570 for DPA1, and 472 for DPB1. Among 300 to 500 genotyped donors of the cohort, an average of roughly 230,000 unique TCR beta nucleotide sequences was sequenced per donor, of which about 19% were non-productive. Approximately 300 gigabases of sequencing data and approximately 92 million unique TCR sequences made up an early release that covered several hundred HLA-typed donors.

Results the study describes overall, beyond this receptor: V-gene and J-gene trimming of TCR beta chains was associated with a missense DCLRE1C variant in a later genetic analysis, and the association was replicated in an independent cohort. A later analysis found that HLA-associated TCR beta chains were more clonally expanded and had lower generation probabilities than equally common non-associated chains. A later analysis associated 15,000 to 20,000 TCR beta sequences with specific HLA alleles at a false discovery rate of 0.05. A cluster of highly shared sequence variants was judged likely to represent a technical artifact of the sequencing pipeline. A later analysis reported that several top co-occurrence clusters appeared linked to parvovirus B19, influenza, CMV and Epstein-Barr virus. A later analysis found that most CMV-associated TCR beta chains appeared HLA-restricted, with HLA associations seemingly driven largely by CMV exposure. In a later analysis, the rate of TCR association differed among HLA loci, with DRB1 alleles having the most associated TCRs and HLA-C alleles having the fewest. Correlated functional status among segregating V segments might reflect linkage disequilibrium, but an unknown experimental factor could not be ruled out. In an earlier analysis of around 500 of the donors, most TCR beta V segments appeared in productive rearrangements about 90% or about 30% of the time, broadly matching IMGT annotations. While some public TCRs were present in many individuals, most TCR sequences turned up only very rarely across donors. CMV serostatus was the only immune exposure information available for the cohort. Some IMGT-functional V segments, including TRBV6-2 and TRBV6-3, could not be distinguished by the 87-base-pair reads and were therefore excluded. Because counts were too low, approximately 18 rarely observed V segments, including chromosome 9 orphons, were excluded from the earlier analysis of around 640 of the donors. Compared with the roughly 670-donor mean, donors in an Asian-associated ancestry cluster had fewer N-insertions in productive TCRs, according to a later genetic analysis. Assigning TCR associations to individual alleles was difficult when HLA alleles, especially DR and DQ, strongly co-occurred. Sequencing depth was assumed to be roughly uniform across donors in the presence/absence analyses, though that assumption may not hold. According to the authors, the approach could potentially be generalized to other disease states and immunological phenotypes. A further reported finding was that TCR beta sequences accurately predicted the HLA-A and HLA-B alleles for most subjects in the first cohort. Three of the identified cytomegalovirus-associated TCR beta chains were confirmed in vitro to be specific for cytomegalovirus antigens. In this cohort, only TCR beta chains were sequenced, and detectable features were limited by the absence of alpha or paired-chain data. In both the original and validation cohorts, the classifier was reported to diagnose cytomegalovirus status with high specificity and sensitivity. In the study, about 150 TCR beta chains were listed as associated with cytomegalovirus. HLA typing was unavailable for some donors at each locus, so association tests used only the typed subset.

The cohort comprised some 680 healthy bone marrow donors. At the time of sampling, every cohort member was nominally healthy, though immune exposures that went unrecorded were likely present. Of the approximately 700 cohort members, 250 to 300 had positive CMV serostatus and approximately 400 had negative CMV serostatus, and CMV serostatus was not recorded for the donor. A peripheral blood sample was collected from each donor, and TCR beta sequencing was performed on peripheral blood mononuclear cells. The Qiagen DNeasy Blood Extraction Kit was used to extract genomic DNA from the blood cell samples.

This clonotype originated in a human donor in good health. Material for sequencing was PBMCs. Recombination linked TRBV6-1 to TRBJ1-1, and 7 junction bases match TRBD1. The CDR3 protein sequence reads: CASRATGHENTEAFF. Here is the DNA: TGTGCCAGCAGGGCGACAGGGCATGAGAACACTGAAGCTTTCTTT.